What follows describes a single T cell receptor beta chain. Its antigen is not identified. Primers: 60 Vbeta forward and 13 Jbeta reverse. The repertoire was sequenced with immunoSEQ multiplex PCR; TCRdb's copy has only in-frame clones and lacks some. This sample has over 85,000 clones, with about 80% found just once. This record comes from a study of cytomegalovirus exposure and HLA in healthy donors. For the study at large: Unique TCRs from HLA-typed donors, approximately 80 million of them, were held in an early data release.

Healthy bone marrow donors made up the donor group. Points from the study as a whole: The study reported that TCR beta sequences accurately predicted HLA-A and HLA-B alleles in most subjects. It is likely that the observed cluster of highly shared sequence variants was a sequencing artifact.

From germline, CDR1 is SGHNT and CDR2 YYREEE (reference sequence). This CDR3 has 14 residues. V shed 4 bases, J shed 4 bases, and the junction held 4 bases outside the gene matches. V usage is TRBV5-4 and J usage is TRBJ1-2; 10 nucleotides agree with TRBD1. The sample comprised PBMCs. The source is a man aged 40-50 years in good health and CMV-seronegative. CDR3 in amino acids: CASSRDRGLYGYTF. CDR3 nucleotide sequence: TGTGCCAGCAGCCGAGACAGGGGGCTCTATGGCTACACCTTC.